This record covers a single TCR beta chain. The authors' processing: Reference gene primer amplification gave estimated nucleated cell counts. Using immunoSEQ multiplex PCR, the repertoire was profiled, and TCRdb retains in-frame clones only, with some absent. V and J calls and clone size follow that table, whereas D and trimming were derived from the DNA. Seen here are 200,000 to 250,000 clones, approximately 80% observed once, and the top ten hold less than 2%. The data were taken from a study of blood T cell repertoires in COVID-19. As for the study in general: The United States, Italy and Spain supplied acute and convalescent COVID-19 samples.

V lost 3 bases to trimming and J lost 6 bases, with 11 bases between them. From germline, CDR1 is KGHDR and CDR2 SFDVKD. This CDR3 region has 13 residues. Either two negative PCRs, clearance, or symptom resolution qualified Cohort 3 donors as recovered. This sequence originates from a man in his sixties who had recovered from COVID-19. Sequenced material: PBMCs or T cells enriched from blood (not recorded which). This chain connects TRBV24-1 to TRBJ2-7, with D possibly being TRBD2 (5 bases). The chain's CDR3 is CATSDGGRGEQYF. CDR3 coding DNA: TGTGCCACCAGTGATGGAGGACGAGGCGAGCAGTACTTC.